This passage covers 16 T cell receptor beta chains from one sample sequenced in a study of shared clonotypes between healthy human individuals (dated by TCRdb to 2018 to 2020). The library was built by means of the immunoSEQ multiplex PCR assay. The table comes from immuneACCESS by way of TCRdb, which keeps in-frame sequences with V and J called. Part of the clones is missing from these tables; in studies checked, under half for an unresolved V gene and the rest for unknown reasons. This sample holds more than 1.2 million clones; 98% to 99% were observed only once. In total, the top ten clones hold about 0.4% of the sample. What was sequenced was naive CD4+ T cells sorted from blood. Explained via the paper, the cell subset or site label denotes: CD45RA+ positively selected. These receptors originate from a man aged 25-45 years in good health.

This clone has only one observation. V gene TRBV5-1 combines with J gene TRBJ2-1; D unclear. This CDR3 contains 12 residues. V lost 7 bases, J lost 9 bases, and 14 bases lay in between. CDR1 and CDR2 from the germline V gene are SGHRS and YFSETQ. The CDR3, as DNA: TGCGCCAGCCGTAACGGGCAGGCTGAGCAGTTCTTC. Its protein is CASRNGQAEQFF.

A remark on this clone: In the same sample, other DNA sequences code for this CDR3. This chain connects TRBV5-1 to TRBJ2-3; 13 positions match TRBD2. V gave up 4 bases and J gave up 5 bases; unmatched junction bases: 4. This CDR3 contains 15 residues. Germline V gives CDR1 SGHRS, CDR2 YFSETQ. The CDR3 bases are TGCGCCAGCAGCGCCGGACTAGCGGGAGTAGATACGCAGTATTTT. This encodes CASSAGLAGVDTQYF.

This rearrangement joins TRBV2 to TRBJ1-2; no reliable D call. The V end was cut by 8 bases, the J end by 2 bases, with 12 bases between. The CDR3 extends over 13 amino acids. Looked up from germline, CDR1 is SNHLY and CDR2 is FYNNEI. CDR3 region: CASGGGLNYGYTF. In DNA form, the CDR3 reads TGTGCCAGCGGCGGCGGGCTAAACTATGGCTACACCTTC. The complete variable domain, with remaining parts taken from reference TRBV2 and TRBJ1-2, reads EPEVTQTPSHQVTQMGQEVILRCVPISNHLYFYWYRQILGQKVEFLVSFYNNEISEKSEIFDDQFSVERPDGSNFTLKIRSTKLEDSAMYFCASGGGLNYGYTFGSGTRLTVV.

The rearrangement links TRBV4-3 to TRBJ1-5, with no clear D. Germline lookup yields CDR1 LGHNA and CDR2 YSLEER. The length of the CDR3 is 20 residues. V was pared by 4 bases and J by 2 bases, with 27 bases between. The CDR3 spells CASSPSPEGIPPLGNQPQHF. Written as DNA, the CDR3 is TGCGCCAGCAGCCCTTCTCCTGAGGGCATTCCCCCGTTGGGCAATCAGCCCCAGCATTTT.

The CDR3: CAISDGRNTEAFF. CDR3 nucleotides: TGTGCCATCAGTGACGGCCGGAACACTGAAGCTTTCTTT. The chain uses TRBV10-3 and TRBJ1-1; D not resolved. CDR1 ENHRY and CDR2 SYGVKD come from the germline V gene. The length of the CDR3 is 13 residues. V lost 3 bases and J 1 base, leaving 6 bases between the germline ends.

This rearrangement joins TRBV19 to TRBJ2-3; possible D gene TRBD1, 6 bases. Germline CDR1 and CDR2: LNHDA and SQIVND (reference sequence). The CDR3 runs 16 residues. V was pared by 6 bases and J by 2 bases, with 18 bases between. DNA of the CDR3: TGTGCCAGTAGCTTACAGGGTATCCCTTTCACAGATACGCAGTATTTT. This translates into CASSLQGIPFTDTQYF.

V is TRBV11-3 and J is TRBJ2-4; TRBD1 matches at 10 bases. The V segment lost 5 bases and the J segment 5 bases; nucleotides outside the gene matches: 9. Per the germline V gene, CDR1 is SGHNT and CDR2 is YENEEA. The CDR3 runs to 16 residues. The CDR3 DNA sequence: TGTGCCAGCAGCCCGGGACAGGGGTATTTCGAAAACATTCAGTACTTC. This translates into CASSPGQGYFENIQYF.

The chain links TRBV27 to TRBJ1-2; D might be TRBD1 (5 bases). Trimming took 3 bases from V and 8 from J, leaving 13 bases between them. The germline V gene has CDR1 MNHEY and CDR2 SMNVEV (reference sequence). CDR3 length: 13 amino acids. This chain's CDR3 is CASSFAGVGGYTF. CDR3 in DNA: TGTGCCAGCAGTTTTGCGGGGGTAGGGGGCTACACCTTC.

This clone was observed once. V and J are TRBV28 and TRBJ2-3; D gene ambiguous. Germline values: CDR1 MDHEN, CDR2 SYDVKM. Trimming took 8 bases from V and 2 from J, leaving 14 bases between them. The CDR3 has 14 amino acids. The CDR3 nucleotides read TGTGCCAGCGGAGTTGGGCTCAACACAGATACGCAGTATTTT. Translated: CASGVGLNTDTQYF. Filled out from reference TRBV28 and TRBJ2-3, the complete variable domain reads DVKVTQSSRYLVKRTGEKVFLECVQDMDHENMFWYRQDPGLGLRLIYFSYDVKMKEKGDIPEGYSVSREKKERFSLILESASTNQTSMYLCASGVGLNTDTQYFGPGTRLTVL.

The chain combines TRBV7-2 with TRBJ2-6; D could derive from TRBD1 or TRBD2 (6 bases each). The CDR3 contains 16 residues. V lost 9 bases to trimming and J lost 1 base, with 16 bases between them. Germline CDR1 reads SGHTA; CDR2 reads FQGNSA. The CDR3: CASGGGMASGANVLTF. The DNA for the CDR3 is TGTGCCAGTGGGGGCGGGATGGCTTCTGGGGCCAACGTCCTGACTTTC.

The chain couples TRBV18 to TRBJ2-2; 8 bases fit TRBD1. The CDR3 is 16 amino acids. The junction had 3 bases not matched to a gene; V was cut back by 2 bases and J by 1 base. The germline gives CDR1 KGHSH, CDR2 LQKENI. The CDR3 reads CASSPVGQVNTGELFF. The CDR3 nucleotides read TGTGCCAGCTCACCAGTGGGACAGGTGAACACCGGGGAGCTGTTTTTT.

This clone is a singleton in its sample. The chain combines TRBV27 with TRBJ2-3; TRBD2 aligns across 9 bases. Germline V lookup: CDR1 MNHEY, CDR2 SMNVEV (reference sequence). Trimming removed 1 base from V and 4 bases from J; junction bases left unmatched: 6. The CDR3 covers 16 residues. CDR3 in amino acids: CASSLFAGGLADTQYF. CDR3 DNA sequence: TGTGCCAGCAGTTTATTTGCGGGAGGGCTGGCAGATACGCAGTATTTT.

Concerning this clone itself: The same CDR3 can be traced to other DNA sequences in this sample. The chain is built from TRBV9 and TRBJ2-5; D is uncertain. This CDR3 is built from 12 residues. CDR1 is SGDLS, CDR2 YYNGEE, per germline. The germline V and J ends were trimmed by 0 bases and 1 base, with 1 base remaining between them. CDR3 nucleotide sequence: TGTGCCAGCAGCGTAGGCCAAGAGACCCAGTACTTC. It specifies CASSVGQETQYF.

J is TRBJ1-1 and V is TRBV7-3; D is unclear. CDR1 and CDR2 from the germline V gene are SGHTA and FQGTGA. With 7 bases removed from V and 4 bases from J, the gap between germline ends came to 16 bases. CDR3 length: 14 residues. The CDR3 nucleotides are TGTGCCAGCACCCCGGACTCTCGGAGCACTGAAGCTTTCTTT. Translating gives CASTPDSRSTEAFF. The variable domain in full, completed from reference TRBV7-3 and TRBJ1-1, reads GAGVSQTPSNKVTEKGKYVELRCDPISGHTALYWYRQSLGQGPEFLIYFQGTGAADDSGLPNDRFFAVRPEGSVSTLKIQRTERGDSAVYLCASTPDSRSTEAFFGQGTRLTVV.

The chain joins TRBV2 to TRBJ2-5; maybe TRBD1 (6 bases). The length of the CDR3 is 15 residues. Trimming took off 3 bases at V and 0 bases at J, with 11 bases between the two ends. CDR1 is SNHLY, CDR2 FYNNEI, per germline. Here the CDR3 DNA reads TGTGCCAGCAGTGACGGCAGGGGTTACCAAGAGACCCAGTACTTC. This translates into CASSDGRGYQETQYF.

V usage is TRBV21-1 and J usage is TRBJ2-4; TRBD2, the table's D call, was not compared with the DNA. TRBV21-1 is an annotated pseudogene. This CDR3 is built from 15 residues. CDR3 region: CASSNDRLAENIQYF. For the CDR3, the DNA is TGTGCCAGCAGCAATGACCGACTAGCGGAAAACATTCAGTACTTC.